This paragraph covers one T cell receptor (beta chain) sequence. The data stem from a study of T cells in Graves' hyperthyroidism and ophthalmopathy. RNA transcripts were the template for amplifying TCR beta CDR3 regions. With the HTBI primer set, the TCR CDR3 went through a first round of RT-PCR. TCRdb independently ran MiXCR on the multiplex PCR reads; one entry per CDR3 protein. The data hold hundreds of thousands of distinct CDR3 sequences, with nearly 15% observed a single time. Germline V gene data show CDR1 as SNHLY and CDR2 as FYNNEI. The length of the CDR3 is 14 residues. V was shortened by 7 bases and J by 2 bases, with 12 bases between the two germline ends. Ophthalmopathy cases met thresholds of Clinical Activity Score at least 3, NOSPECS grade at least 4 and duration under 3 months.

The sequenced sample consisted of blood. The chain employs TRBV2 and TRBJ2-1; D gene unclear. This TCR came from a woman in her fifties or sixties with Graves' ophthalmopathy. CDR3 nucleotides: TGTGCCAGCATTGGGAAGTCGCCCTACAATGAGCAGTTCTTC. Its translation is CASIGKSPYNEQFF.